The 19 T cell receptor beta chains below were found in one sample sequenced in a study of cytomegalovirus exposure and HLA in healthy donors. It was with 60 Vbeta and 13 Jbeta primers that the PCR ran. Assay: immunoSEQ multiplex PCR; the TCRdb copy retains only in-frame clones and omits some. The profile shows about 130,000 clones, around 73% of them singletons. Sample: PBMCs. The receptors were sampled from a man aged 55-75 years in good health and CMV-seropositive.

The V gene is TRBV18, the J gene TRBJ2-5; D ambiguous. Trimming left V 1 base short and J 5 bases short, with 5 bases between. Germline V CDR1 and CDR2: KGHSH, LQKENI. The CDR3 loop spans 12 amino acids. The CDR3 coding sequence is TGTGCCAGCTCACCACAACGGGAGACCCAGTACTTC. Encoded protein: CASSPQRETQYF.

This chain uses TRBV30 with TRBJ1-6; 7 positions match TRBD1. V lost 0 bases, J lost 5 bases, and 4 bases stayed unmatched. Germline V CDR1 and CDR2: GTSNPN, SVGIG (reference sequence). The CDR3 totals 15 residues. DNA of the CDR3: TGTGCCTGGAGTGTACAGGGGACAGATAATTCACCCCTCCACTTT. This encodes CAWSVQGTDNSPLHF.

In its sample, this clone was seen once. The rearrangement links TRBV6-6 to TRBJ1-5; D is unresolved. The CDR3 is 14 residues long. The V gene lost 7 bases and the J gene lost 0 bases, with 10 bases spanning the gap. The germline gives CDR1 MNHNY, CDR2 SVGAGI (reference sequence). The CDR3 DNA is TGTGCCAGCAACCTCAGAAGTAGCAATCAGCCCCAGCATTTT. Amino acids: CASNLRSSNQPQHF.

The chain links TRBV5-1 to TRBJ2-7; 8 nucleotides match TRBD1. Trimming removed 0 bases from V and 5 bases from J; junction bases left unmatched: 7. The CDR3 is 15 residues long. The germline V gene encodes CDR1 SGHRS and CDR2 YFSETQ. CDR3: CASSLVTGGRNEQYF. CDR3 coding DNA: TGCGCCAGCAGCTTGGTAACAGGGGGTCGGAACGAGCAGTACTTC.

This chain joins TRBV21-1 and TRBJ2-1; the table gives TRBD2 as D, unverified against the DNA. TRBV21-1 is deemed a pseudogene. The CDR3 length is 19 residues. CDR3 sequence: CASSKASGGDNSSYNEQFF. The DNA of the CDR3 is TGTGCCAGCAGCAAAGCTAGCGGGGGTGACAATAGCTCCTACAATGAGCAGTTCTTC.

The chain recombines TRBV29-1 with TRBJ1-1; D call uncertain. The CDR3 extends over 14 amino acids. Trimming removed 6 bases from V and 4 bases from J, with 18 bases in between. Germline loops: CDR1 SQVTM, CDR2 ANQGSEA. The DNA for the CDR3 is TGCAGCGTCACCCCCGGAGGGTTGGCCACTGAAGCTTTCTTT. Translated, it gives CSVTPGGLATEAFF. The variable domain in full, with the rest retrieved from reference TRBV29-1 and TRBJ1-1, is SAVISQKPSRDICQRGTSLTIQCQVDSQVTMMFWYRQQPGQSLTLIATANQGSEATYESGFVIDKFPISRPNLTFSTLTVSNMSPEDSSIYLCSVTPGGLATEAFFGQGTRLTVV.

The rearrangement uses TRBV6-5 and TRBJ2-7; 7 bases line up with TRBD2. This CDR3 region has 11 residues. Germline V gene data show CDR1 as MNHEY and CDR2 as SVGAGI. V shed 4 bases, J shed 6 bases, and the junction held 0 bases outside the gene matches. This CDR3 is CASSWEGEQYF. DNA for the CDR3: TGTGCCAGCAGTTGGGAGGGCGAGCAGTACTTC.

This clone was seen more than once but under ten times. V and J are TRBV5-3 and TRBJ1-3; TRBD1 matches at 7 bases. TRBV5-3 is an ORF, with its function uncertain. The CDR3 has 15 amino acids. Losses at the gene ends were 4 bases for V and 1 base for J; bases not matched to a gene: 5. The DNA of the CDR3 is TGTGCCAGAAGCGCGACAGGGCGATCTGGAAACACCATATATTTT. As protein: CARSATGRSGNTIYF.

The chain joins TRBV25-1 to TRBJ1-6; 10 bases match TRBD1. CDR1 MGHDK and CDR2 SYGVNS come from the germline V gene. With V trimmed by 0 bases and J by 10 bases, 6 bases remained unmatched. This CDR3 contains 16 residues. The chain's CDR3 is CASSEYGGDRGSPLHF. In nucleotides, the CDR3 is TGTGCCAGCAGTGAATACGGTGGGGACAGGGGATCACCCCTCCACTTT.

J is TRBJ2-3 and V is TRBV29-1, with 8 bases lining up with TRBD1. V lost 4 bases, J lost 2 bases, and 8 bases stayed unmatched. In germline, CDR1 is SQVTM, CDR2 ANQGSEA. This CDR3 is built from 15 residues. The CDR3 region has the DNA TGCAGCGTTGGAGAACAGGGGGTCACCACAGATACGCAGTATTTT. Translated, it gives CSVGEQGVTTDTQYF.

V and J are TRBV5-1 and TRBJ1-3; no definite D call. CDR3 length: 13 residues. Germline V gene lookup returns CDR1 SGHRS and CDR2 YFSETQ. Trimming pared 0 bases from V and 3 bases from J, leaving 4 bases between. The CDR3 loop reads CASSLGDGNTIYF. The CDR3 DNA follows: TGCGCCAGCAGCTTGGGAGATGGAAACACCATATATTTT.

The chain couples TRBV2 to TRBJ2-3, with D perhaps matching TRBD2 (6 bases). Trimming left V 6 bases short and J 3 bases short, with 22 bases between. This CDR3 is 17 amino acids long. Germline-derived CDR1 and CDR2 are SNHLY and FYNNEI. DNA for the CDR3: TGTGCCAGCAGCATCTCGCGGGCGACTGGGGGGACAGATACGCAGTATTTT. Its translation: CASSISRATGGTDTQYF.

The genes are TRBV2 and TRBJ2-7, with TRBD2 matching over 9 bases. The J segment lost 5 bases and the V segment lost 6 bases, leaving 8 bases of the junction unmatched. The CDR3 spans 14 residues. Germline V gene lookup returns CDR1 SNHLY and CDR2 FYNNEI. The CDR3 spells CASSLGLALDEQYF. Written as DNA, the CDR3 is TGTGCCAGCAGCTTGGGACTAGCTCTGGACGAGCAGTACTTC. Full variable domain (missing parts from reference TRBV2 and TRBJ2-7): EPEVTQTPSHQVTQMGQEVILRCVPISNHLYFYWYRQILGQKVEFLVSFYNNEISEKSEIFDDQFSVERPDGSNFTLKIRSTKLEDSAMYFCASSLGLALDEQYFGPGTRLTVT.

This chain joins TRBV15 and TRBJ1-2, with 10 bases that match TRBD1. J lost 7 bases, V lost 0 bases, and 2 bases had no gene match. The germline CDR1 and CDR2 sequences are LNHNV and YYDKDF (reference sequence). This CDR3 has 14 residues. CDR3 region: CATSRDRDRGGYTF. CDR3 DNA: TGTGCCACCAGCAGAGACCGGGACAGGGGTGGCTACACCTTC.

The rearrangement joins TRBV28 to TRBJ1-2; 8 nucleotides agree with TRBD1. The CDR3 runs to 16 residues. Trimming at V came to 2 bases and at J to 8 bases, leaving 13 bases not matched to a gene. Germline loops: CDR1 MDHEN, CDR2 SYDVKM. CDR3 loop: CASSLIPTGVVDGYTF. The CDR3 nucleotides are TGTGCCAGCAGTTTAATCCCGACAGGGGTGGTAGACGGCTACACCTTC.

This clone has just a few counts. The V and J genes are TRBV2 and TRBJ2-7; 9 bases align to TRBD2. Germline loops: CDR1 SNHLY, CDR2 FYNNEI. The CDR3 contains 16 residues. The junction had 15 bases not matched to a gene; V was cut back by 8 bases and J by 4 bases. The CDR3: CASRQRGVGNEYEQYF. For the CDR3, the DNA is TGTGCCAGCCGTCAGCGGGGGGTAGGGAATGAATACGAGCAGTACTTC.

The V and J genes are TRBV6-1 and TRBJ2-7; perhaps TRBD2 as D (6 bases). Germline CDR1 and CDR2: MNHNS and SASEGT. The CDR3 is made up of 14 amino acids. The V end was cut by 10 bases, the J end by 4 bases, with 20 bases between. As DNA, the CDR3 is TGTGCCACAGGGAGGAGGCAGGGAAGTTACGAGCAGTACTTC. It specifies CATGRRQGSYEQYF.

This chain joins TRBV5-8 and TRBJ2-1, with D possibly being TRBD2 (6 bases). This CDR3 has 17 amino acids. V was clipped by 5 bases and J by 1 base, with 19 bases between them. Germline lookup yields CDR1 SGHTS and CDR2 YDEGEE. CDR3 DNA: TGTGCCAGCAGTCGAAGCGCCGGGAGCAATTCCTACAATGAGCAGTTCTTC. Its protein is CASSRSAGSNSYNEQFF.

CDR3 coding DNA: TGTGCCAGCAGCCCAGACTGGAACACTGAAGCTTTCTTT. It specifies CASSPDWNTEAFF. The chain has TRBV14 and TRBJ1-1; D gene uncertain. Trimming left V 4 bases short and J 1 base short, with 7 bases between. The germline V gene encodes CDR1 SGHDN and CDR2 FVKESK. This CDR3 is 13 amino acids long.